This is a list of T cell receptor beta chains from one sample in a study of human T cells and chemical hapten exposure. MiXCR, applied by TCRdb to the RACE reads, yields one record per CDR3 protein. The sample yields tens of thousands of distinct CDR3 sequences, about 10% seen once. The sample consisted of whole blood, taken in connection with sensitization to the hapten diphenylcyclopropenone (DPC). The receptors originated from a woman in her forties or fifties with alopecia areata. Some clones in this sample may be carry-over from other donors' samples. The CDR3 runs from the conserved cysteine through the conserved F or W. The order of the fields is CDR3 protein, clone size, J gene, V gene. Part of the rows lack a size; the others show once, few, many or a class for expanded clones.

cdr3_aa: CASSQGTARPNTEAFF
clone_size: few
j_call: TRBJ1-1
v_call: TRBV3-1

cdr3_aa: CASARGYEQYF
clone_size: few
j_call: TRBJ2-7
v_call: TRBV25-1

cdr3_aa: CASSQGMVVTYEQYF
clone_size: many
j_call: TRBJ2-7
v_call: TRBV14

cdr3_aa: CASSLGRWDTANTGELFF
clone_size: few
j_call: TRBJ2-2
v_call: TRBV11-3

cdr3_aa: CASSPAANTGELFF
clone_size: .
j_call: TRBJ2-2
v_call: TRBV9

cdr3_aa: CASSLKENTEAFF
clone_size: many
j_call: TRBJ1-1
v_call: TRBV27

cdr3_aa: CASSRQGPEYEQYF
clone_size: .
j_call: TRBJ2-7
v_call: TRBV5-1

cdr3_aa: CASSPRELVGDEQYF
clone_size: .
j_call: TRBJ2-7
v_call: TRBV18

cdr3_aa: CASSLRGVNTEAFF
clone_size: many
j_call: TRBJ1-1
v_call: TRBV11-3

cdr3_aa: CSVVSGNSYEQYF
clone_size: few
j_call: TRBJ2-7
v_call: TRBV29-1

cdr3_aa: CATSDFYEQYF
clone_size: .
j_call: TRBJ2-7
v_call: TRBV24-1

cdr3_aa: CASSYSGSGSGANVLTF
clone_size: few
j_call: TRBJ2-6
v_call: TRBV6-5

cdr3_aa: CASSLRQGNTEAFF
clone_size: many
j_call: TRBJ1-1
v_call: TRBV28

cdr3_aa: CSAREISGVFSYNEQFF
clone_size: .
j_call: TRBJ2-1
v_call: TRBV20-1